This T cell receptor (beta chain) derives from a study of blood T cell repertoires in COVID-19. CDR3 length equals 15 residues. CDR1 is SGHTA, CDR2 FQGNSA, per germline. The V and J ends lost 7 bases and 7 bases respectively, with 17 bases between them. The protocol was immunoSEQ multiplex PCR, while the TCRdb copy is restricted to in-frame clones and leaves out a portion. The sample comprises 68,000 or so clones, around 90% of which are singletons, and about 2.1% rests with the top ten. This clonotype was obtained from a human donor in a cohort sampled during active COVID-19. The sequencing sample was made of peripheral blood. The rearrangement uses TRBV7-2 and TRBJ1-6; no reliable D call. The CDR3, as DNA: TGTGCCAGCACCCCCGAGGGCGGGAGGAATTCACCCCTCCACTTT. Its translation: CASTPEGGRNSPLHF.